The clone carrying this TCR beta chain was detected many times. Its antigen is as yet unknown. The sequenced template was cDNA made from the entire isolated RNA. Sequencing used immunoSEQ multiplex PCR; TCRdb keeps in-frame clones, though not all of them. The repertoire holds 300,000 to 400,000 clones, under 8.5% seen once, with roughly 0.44% in the top ten. This sample stems from a study of beta chain features in type 1 diabetes. The study, taken as a whole, reports: A potential influence of HLA type upon TCRB rearrangement remained unresolved herein. Patients with type 1 diabetes showed fewer VDJ junction insertions and more deletions.

With V trimmed by 5 bases and J by 8 bases, 11 bases remained unmatched. The CDR3 spans 15 residues. Germline V lookup: CDR1 SEHNR, CDR2 FQNEAQ (reference sequence). This clonotype originated in a woman aged 18-30 years in good health. The chain recombines TRBV7-9 with TRBJ2-1, with 8 positions matching TRBD2. Sequenced material: central memory CD4+ T cells from blood. CDR3 DNA: TGTGCCAGCAGCGGACGACAGGTCGGGAGGGATGAGCAGTTCTTC. Its translation is CASSGRQVGRDEQFF. Full variable domain (outside the CDR3, taken from reference TRBV7-9 and TRBJ2-1): DTGVSQNPRHKITKRGQNVTFRCDPISEHNRLYWYRQTLGQGPEFLTYFQNEAQLEKSRLLSDRFSAERPKGSFSTLEIQRTEQGDSAMYLCASSGRQVGRDEQFFGPGTRLTVL.